This T cell receptor beta chain was documented in a study of blood T cell repertoires in COVID-19. Study in general: Specimens from acute and convalescent COVID-19 originated in the United States, Italy and Spain. PBMCs, B-cell-depleted T cells, or T cells provided the cDNA or gDNA that made up the material.

Trimming removed 1 base from V and 6 bases from J, with 16 bases in between. This CDR3 has 16 residues. Germline lookup yields CDR1 ENHRY and CDR2 SYGVKD. Authors' analysis steps: Amplification of reference gene primers was used by the study to estimate nucleated cell counts. Produced via immunoSEQ multiplex PCR; TCRdb's table is partial and in-frame only. V, J and clone size are those of that table, while D and trimming were read from the DNA. This sample has about 190,000 clones, with more than 70% found just once. Sequencing input: peripheral blood. This sequence was found in a woman aged 80 or older with active or convalescent COVID-19. The genes are TRBV10-3 and TRBJ1-5; tentative D call: TRBD1 (6 bases). The CDR3 DNA reads TGTGCCATCAGTGAGTTAGACGCCAGGGGCGGTCAGCCCCAGCATTTT. Protein: CAISELDARGGQPQHF.